The rows below give T cell receptor beta chains drawn from one sample of a study of naive and memory T cell subsets. A single record per CDR3 protein comes from TCRdb applying MiXCR to the UMI-ligation and nested PCR reads. The table shows about 82,000 distinct CDR3 sequences, with 8% to 9.5% occurring only once. What was sequenced was naive CD8+ T cells from blood. All receptors come from a human donor in good health. Both conserved end residues are part of each CDR3. The D gene is left open where the match is weak. Part of the rows lack a size; the others show once, few, many or a class for expanded clones.

. | . | TRBJ1-1 | TRBV4-1 | TGCGCCAGCAGCCAAGGATTGGGGCAGGGCACTGAAGCTTTCTTT | CASSQGLGQGTEAFF
. | . | TRBJ1-4 | TRBV4-1 | TGCGCCAGCAGCCAATTCCCCCCCGGGACAAAAGTCTATAATGAAAAACTGTTTTTT | CASSQFPPGTKVYNEKLFF
. | . | TRBJ1-1 | TRBV3-1 | TGTGCCAGCAGCCATAACGAGGCGGGGGCTTTCTTT | CASSHNEAGAFF
. | . | TRBJ2-3 | TRBV14 | TGTGCCAGCAGCCAAGAACTCACAGATACGCAGTATTTT | CASSQELTDTQYF
TRBD1 | few | TRBJ2-3 | TRBV7-9 | TGTGCCAGCAGCTCTCGGACAGGGTCTAGCACAGATACGCAGTATTTT | CASSSRTGSSTDTQYF
. | few | TRBJ2-4 | TRBV7-9 | TGTGCCAGCAGCACGACAGAGACCAAAAACATTCAGTACTTC | CASSTTETKNIQYF
. | . | TRBJ2-4 | TRBV20-1 | TGCAGTGCTAGAGATCGGGACGGCTTAGCCAAAAACATTCAGTACTTC | CSARDRDGLAKNIQYF
TRBD1 | . | TRBJ2-2 | TRBV7-6 | TGTGCCAGCAGCCAGGGACAGGTCGGGGCGAACACCGGGGAGCTGTTTTTT | CASSQGQVGANTGELFF
. | . | TRBJ2-1 | TRBV24-1 | TGTGCCACCAGTGATACGGGACCCAGCTCCTACAGTGAGCAGTTCTTC | CATSDTGPSSYSEQFF
. | few | TRBJ2-2 | TRBV29-1 | TGCAGCGTTGAAGTCGCACGACAGGTCCCCGGGGAGCTGTTTTTT | CSVEVARQVPGELFF
TRBD2 | . | TRBJ2-1 | TRBV4-1 | TGCGCCAGCAGCCACGGAATCCCGACACCGGGACTAGTGTTTGAGAATGAGCAGTTCTTC | CASSHGIPTPGLVFENEQFF
TRBD2 | few | TRBJ2-7 | TRBV7-8 | TGTGCCAGCAAACCCGGGACTAGCGGATCAAGGGTCATCTACGAGCAGTACTTC | CASKPGTSGSRVIYEQYF
. | . | TRBJ2-1 | TRBV20-1 | TGCAGTGCTAGAGATCTTACTCGCAATGAGCAGTTCTTC | CSARDLTRNEQFF
. | . | TRBJ2-7 | TRBV19 | TGTGCCAGTAGTAGCGCCGGGACACTCTACGAGCAGTACTTC | CASSSAGTLYEQYF
. | many | TRBJ2-5 | TRBV3-1 | TGTGCCAGCAGCTACATACAGGGACAAGAGACCCAGTACTTC | CASSYIQGQETQYF
. | few | TRBJ2-7 | TRBV20-1 | TGCAGTGCTAGAGGGCCGTCGCTGTACGAGCAGTACTTC | CSARGPSLYEQYF